This passage covers 20 T cell receptor beta chains from one sample sequenced in a study of OX40 agonist ivuxolimab in advanced cancers. Measured with immunoSEQ multiplex PCR; TCRdb has only the in-frame clones, and not every one. The top ten hold roughly 1.4% of the sample, which has about 68,000 clones, approximately 80% seen once. The sample here was CD4+ or CD8+ T cells sorted from blood, taken in a trial of the OX40 agonist ivuxolimab. These receptors originate from an adult with an advanced solid tumor such as melanoma, head and neck, liver or kidney cancer.

The chain joins TRBV5-1 to TRBJ1-2, with D possibly being TRBD1 (5 bases). Trimming took off 0 bases at V and 2 bases at J, with 8 bases between the two ends. Germline CDR1 is SGHRS and CDR2 is YFSETQ. CDR3 length: 14 residues. This CDR3 is CASSLGDWNYGYTF. As DNA, the CDR3 is TGCGCCAGCAGCTTGGGGGACTGGAACTATGGCTACACCTTC.

This sequence joins TRBV11-2 and TRBJ2-3, with 8 bases that match TRBD2. The CDR3 covers 18 residues. Germline CDR1 SGHAT, CDR2 FQNNGV. The V and J ends lost 3 bases and 0 bases, in that order; junction bases with no gene match: 11. CDR3 nucleotides: TGTGCCAGCAGCTTTCCCAGCGGGAGACACCCTAGCACAGATACGCAGTATTTT. Protein sequence: CASSFPSGRHPSTDTQYF.

This chain links TRBV5-5 with TRBJ1-6, with D unclear. The V gene's germline CDR1 is SGHKS and CDR2 YYEKEE (reference sequence). This CDR3 has 15 residues. V lost 0 bases and J lost 0, with 4 bases in between. The CDR3 loop is CASSLGSSYNSPLHF. The DNA for the CDR3 is TGTGCCAGCAGCTTGGGGAGCTCCTATAATTCACCCCTCCACTTT.

This chain uses TRBV5-1 with TRBJ2-3; 10 positions agree with TRBD1. CDR3 length equals 16 residues. The J segment lost 2 bases and the V segment lost 4 bases, leaving 7 bases of the junction unmatched. Germline V gene lookup returns CDR1 SGHRS and CDR2 YFSETQ. The CDR3 spells CASSPGTGALTDTQYF. The CDR3, as DNA: TGCGCCAGCAGCCCCGGGACAGGGGCCCTCACAGATACGCAGTATTTT.

V gene TRBV11-2 combines with J gene TRBJ1-2; TRBD1 aligns across 11 bases. Per the germline V gene, CDR1 is SGHAT and CDR2 is FQNNGV. The CDR3 has 13 residues. V lost 5 bases to trimming and J lost 7 bases; unmatched junction nucleotides: 3. The CDR3 DNA sequence: TGTGCCAGCAGCCGGGACAGGGGGATTGGCTACACCTTC. Translating it yields CASSRDRGIGYTF.

CDR3 sequence reads: CASSWDWDEQYF. CDR3 sequence (DNA): TGCGCCAGCAGCTGGGACTGGGACGAGCAGTACTTC. The V gene is TRBV5-1, the J gene TRBJ2-7; maybe TRBD2 (6 bases). Germline CDR1 SGHRS, CDR2 YFSETQ. This CDR3 spans 12 amino acids. V dropped 3 bases and J dropped 5 bases, with 9 bases sitting between them.

The rearrangement links TRBV19 to TRBJ1-2; the D gene is possibly TRBD1 (6 bases). V shed 9 bases and J shed 0 bases, with 11 bases lying between them. Germline-derived CDR1 and CDR2 are LNHDA and SQIVND (reference sequence). The CDR3 totals 13 residues. CDR3 sequence (DNA): TGTGCCAGCGAGAACAGGGCTAACTATGGCTACACCTTC. Its translation: CASENRANYGYTF.

This chain connects TRBV19 to TRBJ2-3; no firm D call. This CDR3 has 14 amino acids. Deletions cut 3 bases from V and 0 bases from J, with 7 bases between. Germline lookup yields CDR1 LNHDA and CDR2 SQIVND (reference sequence). Here the CDR3 reads CASSIGLSTDTQYF. In DNA form, the CDR3 reads TGTGCCAGTAGTATTGGGCTGAGCACAGATACGCAGTATTTT.

The chain joins TRBV15 to TRBJ2-4, with TRBD1 as a possible D gene (6 bases). Germline values: CDR1 LNHNV, CDR2 YYDKDF (reference sequence). V was pared by 0 bases and J by 6 bases, with 12 bases between. This CDR3 is 15 amino acids long. The CDR3 DNA is TGTGCCACCAGCAGAGATCGGCAGGGGAGAAACATTCAGTACTTC. This translates into CATSRDRQGRNIQYF.

The chain couples TRBV30 to TRBJ1-5; perhaps TRBD1 as D (5 bases). This CDR3 spans 14 amino acids. Trimming took off 2 bases at V and 7 bases at J, with 15 bases between the two ends. Germline V gene lookup returns CDR1 GTSNPN and CDR2 SVGIG (reference sequence). The CDR3: CAWSTAGREQPQHF. The CDR3 DNA reads TGTGCCTGGAGTACGGCAGGGAGGGAACAGCCCCAGCATTTT.

The chain employs TRBV28 and TRBJ1-3; D not resolved. Between the trimmed V and J ends, which lost 8 bases and 0 bases, there was a span of 14 bases. From germline, CDR1 is MDHEN and CDR2 SYDVKM. The CDR3 runs to 15 residues. The CDR3 loop reads CASFPHRPSGNTIYF. CDR3 DNA: TGTGCCAGCTTTCCTCACCGACCCTCTGGAAACACCATATATTTT.

The V gene is TRBV5-6, the J gene TRBJ2-2, with D maybe TRBD1 (5 bases). CDR3 length: 16 residues. V lost 2 bases and J lost 4, with 15 bases in between. The germline CDR1 and CDR2 sequences are SGHDT and YYEEEE. CDR3: CASSFGPNQGTGELFF. The CDR3 nucleotides read TGTGCCAGCAGCTTCGGTCCAAACCAGGGCACCGGGGAGCTGTTTTTT.

This chain connects TRBV5-1 to TRBJ2-2, with 12 bases identical to TRBD2. The CDR3 covers 16 residues. CDR1 is SGHRS and CDR2 is YFSETQ in the germline V gene. The junction had 7 bases not matched to a gene; V was cut back by 0 bases and J by 10 bases. In nucleotides, the CDR3 is TGCGCCAGCAGCTTGGCACTAGCGGGGGGTCGTCCGGAGCTGTTTTTT. It translates to CASSLALAGGRPELFF.

The gene calls are TRBV19 and TRBJ1-1, with D maybe TRBD1 (5 bases). Germline lookup yields CDR1 LNHDA and CDR2 SQIVND (reference sequence). Trimming stripped 7 bases from V and 1 base from J, with 10 bases between. The CDR3 consists of 13 residues. For the CDR3, the DNA is TGTGCCAGTACGCCAGGGTGGAACACTGAAGCTTTCTTT. This codes for CASTPGWNTEAFF.

Points on this clone: In the same sample, other DNA sequences code for this CDR3. The CDR3: CASRGRPEAFF. CDR3 nucleotide sequence: TGTGCCAGCAGAGGTCGGCCTGAAGCTTTCTTT. The genes are TRBV28 and TRBJ1-1; no firm D call. Germline V lookup: CDR1 MDHEN, CDR2 SYDVKM. Trimming pared 6 bases from V and 6 bases from J, leaving 8 bases between. This CDR3 has 11 residues. The whole variable domain, remainder taken from reference TRBV28 and TRBJ1-1, is DVKVTQSSRYLVKRTGEKVFLECVQDMDHENMFWYRQDPGLGLRLIYFSYDVKMKEKGDIPEGYSVSREKKERFSLILESASTNQTSMYLCASRGRPEAFFGQGTRLTVV.

This clone was counted once. The CDR3 DNA follows: TGCGCCAGCAGCCCCGCCCCGGGGAAGACCTACAATGAGCAGTTCTTC. Translation gives CASSPAPGKTYNEQFF. V is TRBV4-1 and J is TRBJ2-1; D may be TRBD2 (5 bases). The length of the CDR3 is 16 residues. Trimming cost V 4 bases and J 2 bases, with 15 bases left between them. Germline assignment: CDR1 MGHRA and CDR2 YSYEKL.

The rearrangement links TRBV5-1 to TRBJ2-7; 9 nucleotides agree with TRBD2. The CDR3 has 15 amino acids. Germline V gene sequence: CDR1 SGHRS, CDR2 YFSETQ. The junction had 5 bases not matched to a gene; V was cut back by 0 bases and J by 4 bases. CDR3 DNA: TGCGCCAGCAGCTTGGTAGCGGGGGAGATTTACGAGCAGTACTTC. Its translation: CASSLVAGEIYEQYF. Combining the CDR3 with reference TRBV5-1 and TRBJ2-7 gives the whole variable domain KAGVTQTPRYLIKTRGQQVTLSCSPISGHRSVSWYQQTPGQGLQFLFEYFSETQRNKGNFPGRFSGRQFSNSRSEMNVSTLELGDSALYLCASSLVAGEIYEQYFGPGTRLTVT.

The chain couples TRBV29-1 to TRBJ2-5; TRBD1 is a possible D gene (6 bases). CDR1 and CDR2 (germline): SQVTM, ANQGSEA. Between the trimmed V and J ends, which lost 5 bases and 2 bases, there was a span of 6 bases. The length of the CDR3 is 11 residues. The CDR3 sequence: CSVQGQETQYF. The CDR3 nucleotides read TGCAGCGTTCAGGGGCAAGAGACCCAGTACTTC. The full variable domain, in which reference TRBV29-1 and TRBJ2-5 provide the parts outside the CDR3, is SAVISQKPSRDICQRGTSLTIQCQVDSQVTMMFWYRQQPGQSLTLIATANQGSEATYESGFVIDKFPISRPNLTFSTLTVSNMSPEDSSIYLCSVQGQETQYFGPGTRLLVL.

This chain uses TRBV7-2 with TRBJ2-7; TRBD1 matches at 8 bases. With V trimmed by 5 bases and J by 1 base, 4 bases remained unmatched. In germline, CDR1 is SGHTA, CDR2 FQGNSA. The CDR3 has 14 residues. For the CDR3, the DNA is TGTGCCAGCAGCCCCGACAGGGGATCCTACGAGCAGTACTTC. It is translated as CASSPDRGSYEQYF.

The chain links TRBV9 to TRBJ1-1; tentative D call: TRBD1 (6 bases). Germline V gene lookup returns CDR1 SGDLS and CDR2 YYNGEE. V was clipped by 6 bases and J by 0 bases, with 9 bases between them. This CDR3 has 13 residues. In DNA form, the CDR3 reads TGTGCCAGCAACACAGGGTTGAACACTGAAGCTTTCTTT. Encoded protein: CASNTGLNTEAFF.